This T cell receptor beta chain was sequenced in a study of CD8 T cells in Susac syndrome. Reverse transcription of about 0.45 to 1 ug RNA was carried out with random hexamers. Amplification of TCR beta CDR3 across 54 Vbeta and 13 Jbeta was performed with immunoSEQ multiplex PCR. TCRdb used MiXCR to reprocess the immunoSEQ multiplex PCR reads, holding one entry per CDR3 protein. The table lists roughly 200,000 distinct CDR3 sequences, approximately 94% of them singletons. TEMRA cells were FACS-enriched, with CD8+ and CD4+ T cells isolated negatively. V was clipped by 0 bases and J by 6 bases; unmatched bases: 11. The CDR3 loop spans 16 amino acids. Germline V gene lookup returns CDR1 DFQATT and CDR2 SNEGSKA (reference sequence).

The chain has TRBV20-1 and TRBJ2-3, with 8 bases fitting TRBD1. The sequence was collected from a human donor with multiple sclerosis. The sample consisted of CD4+ T cells from PBMCs. The CDR3 region has the DNA TGCAGTGCTAGAGACTTCAGCAGGGGGCGCGGGGATACGCAGTATTTT. This translates into CSARDFSRGRGDTQYF.